Listed here is a single TCR beta chain. Germline V gene lookup returns CDR1 MDHEN and CDR2 SYDVKM. V lost 5 bases and J lost 3; bases outside the gene matches: 9. The length of the CDR3 is 16 residues. The data stem from a study of blood T cell repertoires in COVID-19. Study-wide background: COVID-19 samples collected from the United States, Italy and Spain covered acute and convalescent phases. PBMCs, B-cell-depleted T cells, or T cells were the source of the cDNA or gDNA that made up the material.

As handled by the study authors: The authors estimated nucleated cell counts from reference gene primer amplification. Clones were read by immunoSEQ multiplex PCR, and TCRdb kept only the in-frame ones, dropping some. V and J calls and clone size follow that table, whereas D and trimming were derived from the DNA. The sample consists of 75,000 to 90,000 clones, less than 95% of them appearing once. The TCR originated in a woman aged 50 to 60 in a cohort sampled during active COVID-19. The chain employs TRBV28 and TRBJ2-7; 11 bases align to TRBD2. The sequencing input was peripheral blood. This CDR3 is CASSPTGTSGDYEQYF. The CDR3 DNA reads TGTGCCAGCAGTCCAACCGGGACTAGCGGTGACTACGAGCAGTACTTC.